Detailed here is one TCR beta chain. The TCR beta repertoire was assessed by survey-level immunoSEQ sequencing. Only in-frame clones appear in the TCRdb table, and some are missing; sequencing was by immunoSEQ multiplex PCR. The sample includes about 68,000 clones, 80% to 95% of them seen just once. Source material: PBMCs. This clonotype originated in a middle-aged man with rheumatoid arthritis.

In nucleotides, the CDR3 is TGTGCCAGCAGTCCACCCCAGGTGGTCACTGAAGCTTTCTTT. Translation: CASSPPQVVTEAFF. The rearrangement joins TRBV6-6 to TRBJ1-1; D not certain. V gave up 5 bases and J gave up 4 bases, with 14 bases separating them. Germline V gene data show CDR1 as MNHNY and CDR2 as SVGAGI (reference sequence). The CDR3 is made up of 14 amino acids.